This TCR beta chain is drawn from a study of CD8+CD57+ T cells in acquired aplastic anemia. Study at large: Isolated CD4+ and CD8+ cells, once sorted, yielded DNA averaging about 3.1 ug.

TCR beta VDJ combinations and CDR3 sequences were profiled from genomic DNA. TCRdb reprocessed the reads with MiXCR, giving one entry per CDR3 protein. Of 300,000 or so distinct CDR3 sequences listed, about 50% are singletons. Study-wide results and limits: Patients did not significantly differ from controls in CD8+ Simpson's diversity. Over 25 shared CD8+ CDR3s appeared highly expressed within patients' immunodominant clones.

For this clonotype: Its cognate antigen is unknown.

CDR3 length equals 16 residues. Germline CDR1 reads PRHDT; CDR2 reads FYEKMQ (reference sequence). Trimming left V 3 bases short and J 0 bases short, with 12 bases between. CD8+CD57+ cell expansion had been shown by flow cytometry in patients chosen for sequencing. The blood sampling took place in patients who had so far received no therapy. This chain uses TRBV13 with TRBJ1-3; no clear D. Sequenced input: sorted CD4+, CD8+, or CD8+CD57+ T cells (not recorded which) from PBMCs. This sequence was found in a human donor with aplastic anemia. In DNA, the CDR3 is TGTGCCAGCAGCTTGGCTCCCGGTAACTCTGGAAACACCATATATTTT. Encoded protein: CASSLAPGNSGNTIYF.